Below, 30 T cell receptor beta chains from the same sample are listed, as sequenced in a study of T cell responses to AZD1222 COVID-19 vaccine (dated by TCRdb to the early 2020s). Receptor amplification or capture employed the immunoSEQ multiplex PCR assay. The source is immuneACCESS, and TCRdb retained only in-frame sequences with V and J called. Part of the clones is not carried over; for the studies checked, unresolved V genes explain less than half of this, and the remainder is unexplained. A total of tens of thousands of clones appear in this sample, approximately 91% of them only once. The ten most abundant clones make up roughly 5% of the sample. The intended sense of this specimen's time point label: baseline before first vaccination. Specimen: peripheral blood, collected on day 0 of AZD1222 vaccination. All receptors derive from an adult in good health.

This clone was seen only once. The chain joins TRBV28 to TRBJ1-2; D possibly corresponds to TRBD1 (5 bases). V shed 5 bases and J shed 3 bases, with 19 bases lying between them. Germline V lookup: CDR1 MDHEN, CDR2 SYDVKM. There are 16 residues in the CDR3. CDR3 residues: CASSPPGPRSYYGYTF. CDR3 coding DNA: TGTGCCAGCAGTCCCCCGGGACCTAGAAGTTACTATGGCTACACCTTC.

The CDR3 bases are TGTGCCAGCAGCTTATCCGGGTCTTTCCTATCCGAGCAGTACTTC. Translating it yields CASSLSGSFLSEQYF. The genes are TRBV7-9 and TRBJ2-7; no reliable D call. V was clipped by 2 bases and J by 6 bases, with 17 bases between them. The CDR3 extends over 15 amino acids. Germline CDR1 and CDR2: SEHNR and FQNEAQ (reference sequence).

The CDR3 DNA reads as TGCGCCAGCAGCATTTCATCAGGGGGAGGGATCTATGGCTACACCTTC. This gives the protein CASSISSGGGIYGYTF. V gene TRBV5-1 combines with J gene TRBJ1-2; 7 bases are shared with TRBD1. This CDR3 spans 16 amino acids. V shed 4 bases and J 4 bases; nucleotides not matched to a gene: 13. The germline gives CDR1 SGHRS, CDR2 YFSETQ.

V gene TRBV7-2 combines with J gene TRBJ1-1; D is perhaps TRBD1 (6 bases). CDR1 is SGHTA, CDR2 FQGNSA, per germline. The CDR3 has 17 residues. V lost 1 base and J 0 bases, leaving 15 bases between the germline ends. For the CDR3, the DNA is TGTGCCAGCAGCTTAGTAAAAGGGGGATCGATGAACACTGAAGCTTTCTTT. This translates into CASSLVKGGSMNTEAFF.

The chain employs TRBV19 and TRBJ2-4; TRBD2 might be the D (5 bases). The CDR3 sequence is 14 residues long. V was clipped by 2 bases and J by 0 bases, with 5 bases between them. In germline, CDR1 is LNHDA, CDR2 SQIVND (reference sequence). The CDR3 here is CASSIRGAKNIQYF. Here the CDR3 DNA reads TGTGCCAGTAGTATACGGGGAGCCAAAAACATTCAGTACTTC. The full variable domain, with the rest looked up from reference TRBV19 and TRBJ2-4, is DGGITQSPKYLFRKEGQNVTLSCEQNLNHDAMYWYRQDPGQGLRLIYYSQIVNDFQKGDIAEGYSVSREKKESFPLTVTSAQKNPTAFYLCASSIRGAKNIQYFGAGTRLSVL.

This chain connects TRBV29-1 to TRBJ2-3; the D is unclear. CDR1 is SQVTM, CDR2 ANQGSEA, per germline. Trimming took 5 bases from V and 4 from J, leaving 10 bases between them. This CDR3 has 12 amino acids. The CDR3 reads CSVFGIADTQYF. CDR3 DNA sequence: TGCAGCGTTTTTGGGATCGCAGATACGCAGTATTTT.

This chain joins TRBV7-9 and TRBJ2-7, with TRBD1 matching over 9 bases. V trimming: 5 bases; J trimming: 4 bases; junction bases outside the gene matches: 12. The germline CDR1 and CDR2 sequences are SEHNR and FQNEAQ (reference sequence). The CDR3 sequence is 16 residues long. Here the CDR3 DNA reads TGTGCCAGCAGCCCCCTAACGGGACAGGGTAAATACGAGCAGTACTTC. It is translated as CASSPLTGQGKYEQYF. The complete variable domain, with remaining parts taken from reference TRBV7-9 and TRBJ2-7, reads DTGVSQNPRHKITKRGQNVTFRCDPISEHNRLYWYRQTLGQGPEFLTYFQNEAQLEKSRLLSDRFSAERPKGSFSTLEIQRTEQGDSAMYLCASSPLTGQGKYEQYFGPGTRLTVT.

This CDR3 is CASSFRRDGELFF. In DNA, the CDR3 is TGTGCCAGCAGCTTCAGGAGGGACGGGGAGCTGTTTTTT. The chain combines TRBV7-2 with TRBJ2-2; D is possibly TRBD2 (6 bases). V was trimmed by 3 bases and J by 7 bases, leaving 9 bases between them. This CDR3 contains 13 residues. Germline CDR1 reads SGHTA; CDR2 reads FQGNSA.

This sequence joins TRBV5-6 and TRBJ2-5; 14 bases fit TRBD2. Germline values: CDR1 SGHDT, CDR2 YYEEEE. This CDR3 region has 16 residues. V gave up 4 bases and J gave up 3 bases; unmatched junction bases: 5. CDR3 DNA sequence: TGTGCCAGCAGCGCCCGGACTAGCGGGGGGAAAGAGACCCAGTACTTC. Translation: CASSARTSGGKETQYF. Looking up the rest from reference TRBV5-6 and TRBJ2-5 gives the full variable domain: DAGVTQSPTHLIKTRGQQVTLRCSPKSGHDTVSWYQQALGQGPQFIFQYYEEEERQRGNFPDRFSGHQFPNYSSELNVNALLLGDSALYLCASSARTSGGKETQYFGPGTRLLVL.

This clone was observed once. The V gene is TRBV12-5, the J gene TRBJ2-5; 9 bases align to TRBD1. Trimming at V came to 5 bases and at J to 5 bases, leaving 15 bases not matched to a gene. CDR3 length equals 17 residues. Germline assignment: CDR1 LGHNT and CDR2 FRNRAP. The chain's CDR3 is CASGRRGGTGLWETQYF. CDR3 DNA sequence: TGTGCTAGTGGTCGCCGGGGTGGGACAGGGCTGTGGGAGACCCAGTACTTC. Variable domain in full (rest from reference TRBV12-5 and TRBJ2-5): DARVTQTPRHKVTEMGQEVTMRCQPILGHNTVFWYRQTMMQGLELLAYFRNRAPLDDSGMPKDRFSAEMPDATLATLKIQPSEPRDSAVYFCASGRRGGTGLWETQYFGPGTRLLVL.

The V call is TRBV4-1, the J call TRBJ1-1; D is unresolved. V was clipped by 6 bases and J by 0 bases, with 8 bases between them. This CDR3 has 13 amino acids. Germline V lookup: CDR1 MGHRA, CDR2 YSYEKL. CDR3 nucleotides: TGCGCCAGCAGAAGATTTATGAACACTGAAGCTTTCTTT. Amino acids: CASRRFMNTEAFF.

V is TRBV7-6 and J is TRBJ1-3; 7 nucleotides line up with TRBD1. Germline assignment: CDR1 SGHVS and CDR2 FNYEAQ. The CDR3 sequence is 16 residues long. J gave up 4 bases and V 3 bases, and 9 bases lay outside the gene matches. The CDR3 reads CASSFFTGVGGNTIYF. DNA of the CDR3: TGTGCCAGCAGCTTTTTTACAGGGGTAGGAGGAAACACCATATATTTT. The variable domain in full, with the rest retrieved from reference TRBV7-6 and TRBJ1-3, is GAGVSQSPRYKVTKRGQDVALRCDPISGHVSLYWYRQALGQGPEFLTYFNYEAQQDKSGLPNDRFSAERPEGSISTLTIQRTEQRDSAMYRCASSFFTGVGGNTIYFGEGSWLTVV.

This chain uses TRBV12-5 with TRBJ2-7; the match to TRBD2 covers 8 bases. After removal of 11 bases from V and 6 bases from J, the junction contained 18 bases not matched to a gene. Germline-derived CDR1 and CDR2 are LGHNT and FRNRAP. The CDR3 runs 15 residues. CDR3 DNA sequence: TGTGCTTGTCTACCCCTAGCGGGTCCGCTTTGCGAGCAGTACTTC. Encoded protein: CACLPLAGPLCEQYF.

V usage is TRBV18 and J usage is TRBJ1-1; D is perhaps TRBD1 (6 bases). V dropped 3 bases and J dropped 0 bases, with 17 bases sitting between them. The germline CDR1 and CDR2 sequences are KGHSH and LQKENI. This CDR3 region has 17 residues. CDR3 in amino acids: CASSPPAGGAMNTEAFF. Here the CDR3 DNA reads TGTGCCAGCTCACCTCCGGCCGGGGGGGCCATGAACACTGAAGCTTTCTTT.

The gene calls are TRBV5-1 and TRBJ1-1, with 11 bases matching TRBD1. V trimming: 3 bases; J trimming: 4 bases; junction bases outside the gene matches: 2. The CDR3 contains 14 residues. Germline V gene lookup returns CDR1 SGHRS and CDR2 YFSETQ. The CDR3 nucleotides read TGCGCCAGCAGCTCGGGACAGGGGGGCACTGAAGCTTTCTTT. Translation: CASSSGQGGTEAFF.

The chain couples TRBV6-5 to TRBJ2-1; D ambiguous. The V and J ends lost 5 bases and 4 bases respectively, with 9 bases between them. This CDR3 is built from 13 residues. Germline CDR1 and CDR2: MNHEY and SVGAGI. DNA of the CDR3: TGTGCCAGCAGTCCACGTGGTTACAATGAGCAGTTCTTC. Encoded protein: CASSPRGYNEQFF.

The chain recombines TRBV6-5 with TRBJ2-7, with D tentatively TRBD1 (6 bases). CDR1 is MNHEY and CDR2 is SVGAGI in the germline V gene. The ends were cut back, 7 bases at V and 3 bases at J, with 13 bases in the middle. The CDR3 extends over 13 amino acids. CDR3 in DNA: TGTGCCAGCAAAAGGACAGAATACTACGAGCAGTACTTC. It encodes CASKRTEYYEQYF.

In this sample, this clone turned up a few times. CDR3: CASSVDASGDNSPLHF. DNA for the CDR3: TGTGCCAGCAGCGTAGATGCATCAGGGGATAATTCACCCCTCCACTTT. The rearrangement uses TRBV9 and TRBJ1-6; weak D call: TRBD1 (6 bases). The CDR3 contains 16 residues. Trimming took 0 bases from V and 5 from J, leaving 12 bases between them. From germline, CDR1 is SGDLS and CDR2 YYNGEE. Full variable domain (rest looked up from reference TRBV9 and TRBJ1-6): DSGVTQTPKHLITATGQRVTLRCSPRSGDLSVYWYQQSLDQGLQFLIQYYNGEERAKGNILERFSAQQFPDLHSELNLSSLELGDSALYFCASSVDASGDNSPLHFGNGTRLTVT.

V is TRBV6-5 and J is TRBJ2-5; D is undetermined. Per the germline V gene, CDR1 is MNHEY and CDR2 is SVGAGI. Trimming removed 5 bases at V and 5 bases at J, with 12 bases between. This CDR3 is built from 13 residues. The DNA for the CDR3 is TGTGCCAGCAGTAAGGACCCGCGGGAGACCCAGTACTTC. This translates into CASSKDPRETQYF.

The chain combines TRBV5-6 with TRBJ1-1, with D unclear. Germline lookup yields CDR1 SGHDT and CDR2 YYEEEE. CDR3 length: 15 amino acids. The V end was cut by 0 bases, the J end by 2 bases, with 11 bases between. CDR3 sequence: CASSLVGRENTEAFF. CDR3 DNA sequence: TGTGCCAGCAGCTTGGTAGGGAGGGAAAACACTGAAGCTTTCTTT.

The rearrangement uses TRBV7-9 and TRBJ1-1; D gene ambiguous. The CDR3 is 13 residues long. Germline values: CDR1 SEHNR, CDR2 FQNEAQ (reference sequence). The V end was cut by 1 base, the J end by 8 bases, with 11 bases between. The CDR3 here is CASSLGVTSEAFF. In nucleotides, the CDR3 is TGTGCCAGCAGCTTAGGAGTGACATCAGAAGCTTTCTTT.

The genes are TRBV29-1 and TRBJ2-1, with TRBD2 matching over 10 bases. Germline-derived CDR1 and CDR2 are SQVTM and ANQGSEA. J was trimmed by 5 bases and V by 5 bases; bases with no gene match: 3. The CDR3 covers 13 residues. In DNA form, the CDR3 reads TGCAGCGTTTCTAGCGGGGGACACAATGAGCAGTTCTTC. Its translation is CSVSSGGHNEQFF.

This clone was seen only once. This sequence joins TRBV18 and TRBJ2-2; tentatively, D is TRBD1 (6 bases). Germline V CDR1 and CDR2: KGHSH, LQKENI. The CDR3 totals 14 residues. V lost 8 bases to trimming and J lost 2 bases, with 12 bases between them. CDR3 loop: CASQDSLNTGELFF. DNA for the CDR3: TGTGCCAGCCAGGACAGCCTAAACACCGGGGAGCTGTTTTTT.

The chain has TRBV10-3 and TRBJ2-2, with 7 bases lining up with TRBD2. Germline lookup yields CDR1 ENHRY and CDR2 SYGVKD. This CDR3 has 14 amino acids. The ends lost 4 bases at V and 3 bases at J; junction bases unmatched: 2. The CDR3 here is CAISARGDTGELFF. The CDR3 DNA is TGTGCCATCAGTGCCCGGGGGGACACCGGGGAGCTGTTTTTT.

The chain is built from TRBV9 and TRBJ2-7, with 9 bases aligning to TRBD1. The CDR3 consists of 15 residues. Germline CDR1 reads SGDLS; CDR2 reads YYNGEE. Trimming cost V 1 base and J 3 bases; bases outside gene matches: 5. In DNA form, the CDR3 reads TGTGCCAGCAGCGTAACGGGGACAGGGCACTACGAGCAGTACTTC. Translation: CASSVTGTGHYEQYF.

V is TRBV28 and J is TRBJ2-2; 7 nucleotides line up with TRBD2. The germline gives CDR1 MDHEN, CDR2 SYDVKM. The CDR3 length is 13 residues. Germline trimming cut 7 bases from V and 5 bases from J; bases unmatched to any gene: 4. The CDR3 sequence is CASKRTSTGELFF. CDR3 sequence (DNA): TGTGCCAGCAAAAGGACTAGTACCGGGGAGCTGTTTTTT.

The chain recombines TRBV7-2 with TRBJ1-2; 10 bases match TRBD1. CDR1 and CDR2 from the germline V gene are SGHTA and FQGNSA. V shed 5 bases and J 3 bases; nucleotides not matched to a gene: 6. The CDR3 has 15 residues. CDR3 bases: TGTGCCAGCAGCCCTGGGACAGGGGCCTACTATGGCTACACCTTC. Its protein is CASSPGTGAYYGYTF.

The chain links TRBV4-3 to TRBJ2-3; D possibly corresponds to TRBD2 (5 bases). This CDR3 comprises 13 residues. V dropped 3 bases and J dropped 11 bases, with 15 bases sitting between them. Germline V gene sequence: CDR1 LGHNA, CDR2 YSLEER. The CDR3 here is CASSQTLGVRQYF. The CDR3 region has the DNA TGCGCCAGCAGCCAGACACTCGGGGTTCGGCAGTATTTT.

The chain employs TRBV29-1 and TRBJ1-2; D is possibly TRBD1 (5 bases). V was pared by 4 bases and J by 3 bases, with 9 bases between. Germline values: CDR1 SQVTM, CDR2 ANQGSEA. The CDR3 totals 12 residues. Here the CDR3 reads CSVGVGDYGYTF. CDR3 bases: TGCAGCGTTGGGGTAGGGGACTATGGCTACACCTTC.

The gene calls are TRBV10-3 and TRBJ1-5; no clear D. The germline V gene has CDR1 ENHRY and CDR2 SYGVKD. V was cut by 4 bases and J by 0 bases, with 16 bases left in between. The CDR3 consists of 17 residues. The CDR3 sequence is CAISVGHLGDSNQPQHF. The CDR3 nucleotides are TGTGCCATCAGTGTGGGCCATCTTGGAGATAGCAATCAGCCCCAGCATTTT.